The clone carrying this T cell receptor (beta chain) has only a few counts. TCRdb independently ran MiXCR on the RT-PCR reads; one entry per CDR3 protein. Here the sample spans hundreds of thousands of distinct CDR3 sequences, 15% to 20% being singletons. The sample belongs to a study of response to subunit inactivated influenza vaccine. Trimming removed 3 bases from V and 8 bases from J; junction bases left unmatched: 12. This CDR3 has 15 residues. Germline values: CDR1 MDHEN, CDR2 SYDVKM. Source: PBMCs from blood, taken less than 6 days after vaccination. The source of this sequence is a man aged 50 to 59 who received an inactivated influenza vaccine. The V gene is TRBV28, the J gene TRBJ1-2; 7 bases fit TRBD1. CDR3 sequence: CASSLFGQDLGGYTF. The CDR3 DNA follows: TGTGCCAGCAGTTTGTTCGGACAGGACCTTGGCGGCTACACCTTC.